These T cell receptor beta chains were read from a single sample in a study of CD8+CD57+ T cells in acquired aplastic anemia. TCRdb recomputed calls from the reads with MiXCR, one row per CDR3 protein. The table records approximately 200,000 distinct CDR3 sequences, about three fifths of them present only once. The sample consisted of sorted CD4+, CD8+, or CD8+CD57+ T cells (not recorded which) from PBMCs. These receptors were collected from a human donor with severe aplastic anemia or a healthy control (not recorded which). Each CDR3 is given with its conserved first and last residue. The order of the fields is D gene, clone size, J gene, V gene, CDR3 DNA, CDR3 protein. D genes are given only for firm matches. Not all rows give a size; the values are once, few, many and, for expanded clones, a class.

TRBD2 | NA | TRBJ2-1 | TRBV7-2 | TGTGCCAGCAGCCAACCCGGACTAGCGGGAGCCTACAATGAGCAGTTCTTC | CASSQPGLAGAYNEQFF
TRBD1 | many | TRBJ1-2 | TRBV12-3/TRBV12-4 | TGTGCCAGCAGCAGGGGGCAGGGCTATGGCTACACCTTC | CASSRGQGYGYTF
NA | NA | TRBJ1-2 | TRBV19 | TGTGTCAGTCTATCGAAGGGAGCGGGTAACTATGGCTACACCTTC | CVSLSKGAGNYGYTF
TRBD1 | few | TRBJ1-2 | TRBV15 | TGTGCCACCAGCCACCAGGCGATCCCGGACAGGGAAGGCTACACCTTC | CATSHQAIPDREGYTF
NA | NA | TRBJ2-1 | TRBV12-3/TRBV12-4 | TGTACCAGCAGCGTCCTCCCACACACACCCCACGGGTTTGACAATGAGCAGTTCTTC | CTSSVLPHTPHGFDNEQFF
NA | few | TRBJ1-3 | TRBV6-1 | TGTGCCAGCAGTGAAGGTGGGGAGGGCACTGGAAACACCATATATTTT | CASSEGGEGTGNTIYF
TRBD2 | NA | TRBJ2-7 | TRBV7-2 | TGTGCCAGCAGCCGCGGGACTAGCGGATCCTACGAGCAGTACTTC | CASSRGTSGSYEQYF
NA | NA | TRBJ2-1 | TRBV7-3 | TGTGCCAGCAGCTTAGGGGGGCCGGGCGAGCAGTTCTTC | CASSLGGPGEQFF
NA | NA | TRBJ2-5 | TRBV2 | TGTGCCAGCAGAACCCGCCTTGGAACGGAGGCCCAGTACTTC | CASRTRLGTEAQYF
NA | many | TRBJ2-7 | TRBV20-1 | TGCAGTGCTAGGGGGGTCAGGGACCACTACGAGCAGTACTTC | CSARGVRDHYEQYF
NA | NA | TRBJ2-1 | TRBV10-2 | TGCGCCAGCATCAATCACAATGAGCAGTTCTTC | CASINHNEQFF
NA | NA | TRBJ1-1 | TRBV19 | TGTGCCAGTGAGTGGAACACTGAAGCTTTCTTT | CASEWNTEAFF
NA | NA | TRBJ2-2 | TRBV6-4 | TGTGCCAGCAGTGACTCCCCACCGTTCGGGGAGCTGTTTTTT | CASSDSPPFGELFF
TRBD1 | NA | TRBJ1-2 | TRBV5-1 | TGTGCCAGTAGTTTCCGGACAGGGAAGGACTATGGCTACACCTTC | CASSFRTGKDYGYTF
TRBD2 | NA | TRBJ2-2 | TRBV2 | TGTGCCAGTTCCGGACTAGCGGGGGGAGGAGGGGAGCTGTTTTTT | CASSGLAGGGGELFF
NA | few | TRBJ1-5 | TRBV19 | TGTGCCAGTAGTAGCCAAGACAGGATACAGCCCCAGCATTTT | CASSSQDRIQPQHF
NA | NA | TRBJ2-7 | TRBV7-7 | TGTGCTAGCAGCCCCCGGGCGGCCTACGAGCAGTACTTC | CASSPRAAYEQYF
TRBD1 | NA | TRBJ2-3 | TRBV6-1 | TGTGCCAGCATTCGGACAGGGACAGATACGCAGTATTTT | CASIRTGTDTQYF
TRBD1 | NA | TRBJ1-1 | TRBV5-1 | TGCGCCAGCAGCTTGCCCGGGACAGGGAGGACTGAAGCTTTCTTT | CASSLPGTGRTEAFF
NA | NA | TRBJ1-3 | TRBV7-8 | TGTGCCAGCAGCCAAAGGACGATTAGGGACACCATATATTTT | CASSQRTIRDTIYF
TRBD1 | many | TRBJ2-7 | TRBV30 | TGTGCCTGGACCCCGGGGACAGCCGACGAGCAGTACTTC | CAWTPGTADEQYF
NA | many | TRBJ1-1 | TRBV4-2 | TGTGCCAGCACCGCACCATGGGGTGAAGCTTTCTTT | CASTAPWGEAFF
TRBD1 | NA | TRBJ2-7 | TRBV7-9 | TGTGCCAGCAGCCGAGGGACAGGGAACCCCTACGAGCAGTACTTC | CASSRGTGNPYEQYF
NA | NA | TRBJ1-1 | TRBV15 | TGTGCCACCAGCGAACAGGGTAACACTGAAGCTTTCTTT | CATSEQGNTEAFF
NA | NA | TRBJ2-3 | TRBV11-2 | TGTGCCAGCAGCTCCCAGATCACAGATACGCAGTATTTT | CASSSQITDTQYF